This T cell receptor beta chain was documented in a study of T cell responses to AZD1222 COVID-19 vaccine. Findings of the study overall: Spike as a whole was targeted by vaccine-associated CD4 TCRs, dominant at 160-218 and 743-854. Seropositive AZD1222 recipients at baseline numbered only five or six. Close to half of spike-specific TCRs reportedly recognize unmutated variant regions.

Assay used: immunoSEQ multiplex PCR; TCRdb lists only in-frame clones, some missing. The sample contains some 66,000 clones, 70% to 90% of which appear only once. The CDR3 extends over 13 amino acids. Deletions cut 7 bases from V and 0 bases from J, with 10 bases between. To note about this clone: Its specificity is unknown.

This TCR was sampled from an adult who received the AZD1222 COVID-19 vaccine. Specimen: peripheral blood, collected 28 days after the second AZD1222 dose. The rearrangement uses TRBV12-3 or TRBV12-4 and TRBJ2-7; the D gene is possibly TRBD1 (5 bases). CDR3 nucleotide sequence: TGTGCCAGCACCGTTGACAGCTCCTACGAGCAGTACTTC. It encodes CASTVDSSYEQYF.